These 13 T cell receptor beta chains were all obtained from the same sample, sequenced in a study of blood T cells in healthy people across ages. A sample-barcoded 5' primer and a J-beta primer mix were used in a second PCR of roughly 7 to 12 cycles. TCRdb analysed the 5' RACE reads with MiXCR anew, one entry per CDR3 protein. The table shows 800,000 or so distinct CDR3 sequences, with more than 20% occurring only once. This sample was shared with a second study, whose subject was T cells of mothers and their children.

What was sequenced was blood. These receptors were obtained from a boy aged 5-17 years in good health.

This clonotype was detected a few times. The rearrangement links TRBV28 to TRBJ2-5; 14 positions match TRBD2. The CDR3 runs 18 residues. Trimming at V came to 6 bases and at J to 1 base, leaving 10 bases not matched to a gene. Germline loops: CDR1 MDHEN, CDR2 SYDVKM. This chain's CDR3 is CASSSSWTSGGIQETQYF. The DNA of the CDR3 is TGTGCCAGCAGCAGCTCGTGGACTAGCGGGGGGATCCAAGAGACCCAGTACTTC.

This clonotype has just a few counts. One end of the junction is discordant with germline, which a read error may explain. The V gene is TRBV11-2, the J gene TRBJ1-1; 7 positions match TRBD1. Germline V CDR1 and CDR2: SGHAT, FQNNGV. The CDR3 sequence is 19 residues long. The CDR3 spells CASSLGRARQGLSNTEAFF. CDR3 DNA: TGCGCCAGCAGCTTAGGGAGGGCTCGACAGGGCCTATCGAACACTGAAGCTTTCTTT.

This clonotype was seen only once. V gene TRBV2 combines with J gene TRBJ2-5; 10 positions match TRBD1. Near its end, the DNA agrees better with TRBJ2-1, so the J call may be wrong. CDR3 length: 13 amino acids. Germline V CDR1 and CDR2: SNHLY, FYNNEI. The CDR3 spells CASKGQGWNEQFF. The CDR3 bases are TGTGCCAGCAAGGGACAGGGGTGGAATGAGCAGTTCTTC.

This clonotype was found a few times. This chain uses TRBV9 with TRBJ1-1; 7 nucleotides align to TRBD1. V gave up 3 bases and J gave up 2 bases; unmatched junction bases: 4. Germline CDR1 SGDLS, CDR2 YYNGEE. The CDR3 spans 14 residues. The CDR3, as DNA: TGTGCCAGCAGCGCGGGACAGACAAACACTGAAGCTTTCTTT. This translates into CASSAGQTNTEAFF.

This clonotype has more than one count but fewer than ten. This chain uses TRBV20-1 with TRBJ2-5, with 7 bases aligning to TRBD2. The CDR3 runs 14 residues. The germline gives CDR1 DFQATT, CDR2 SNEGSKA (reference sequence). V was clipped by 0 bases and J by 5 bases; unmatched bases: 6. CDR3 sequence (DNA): TGCAGTGCTAGAGAGCGGGAGCGGTGGGAGACCCAGTACTTC. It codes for CSARERERWETQYF.

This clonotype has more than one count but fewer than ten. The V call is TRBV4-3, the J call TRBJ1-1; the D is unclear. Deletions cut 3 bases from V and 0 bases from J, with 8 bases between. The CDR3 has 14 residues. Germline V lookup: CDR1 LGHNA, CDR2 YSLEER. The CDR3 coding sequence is TGCGCCAGCAGCCACACCAGCCTGAACACTGAAGCTTTCTTT. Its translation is CASSHTSLNTEAFF.

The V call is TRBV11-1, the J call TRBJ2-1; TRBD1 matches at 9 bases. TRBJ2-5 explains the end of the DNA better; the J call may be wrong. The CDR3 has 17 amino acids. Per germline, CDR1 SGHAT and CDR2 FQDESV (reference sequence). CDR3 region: CASSPRTGAIGPETQYF. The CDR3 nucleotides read TGTGCCAGCAGCCCTCGGACAGGGGCAATAGGTCCAGAGACCCAGTACTTC.

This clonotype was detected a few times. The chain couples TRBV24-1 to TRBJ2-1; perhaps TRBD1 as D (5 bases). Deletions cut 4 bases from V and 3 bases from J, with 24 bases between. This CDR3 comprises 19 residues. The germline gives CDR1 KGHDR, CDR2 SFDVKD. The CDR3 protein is CATSDPTFDRGKDYNEQFF. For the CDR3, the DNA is TGTGCCACCAGTGACCCCACTTTCGACAGAGGAAAAGACTACAATGAGCAGTTCTTC.

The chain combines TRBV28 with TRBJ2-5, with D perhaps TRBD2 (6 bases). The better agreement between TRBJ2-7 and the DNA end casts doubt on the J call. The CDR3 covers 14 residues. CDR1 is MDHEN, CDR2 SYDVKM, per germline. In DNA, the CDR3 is TGTGCCAGCGGAACCGGGACTGGGTTTTTCGAGCAGTACTTC. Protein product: CASGTGTGFFEQYF.

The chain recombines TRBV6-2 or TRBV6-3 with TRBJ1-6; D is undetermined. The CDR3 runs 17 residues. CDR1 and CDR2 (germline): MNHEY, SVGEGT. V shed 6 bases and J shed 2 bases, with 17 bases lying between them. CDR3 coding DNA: TGTGCCAGCAGCCGAGAGGGAGCTTCCACCTATAATTCACCCCTCCACTTT. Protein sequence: CASSREGASTYNSPLHF.

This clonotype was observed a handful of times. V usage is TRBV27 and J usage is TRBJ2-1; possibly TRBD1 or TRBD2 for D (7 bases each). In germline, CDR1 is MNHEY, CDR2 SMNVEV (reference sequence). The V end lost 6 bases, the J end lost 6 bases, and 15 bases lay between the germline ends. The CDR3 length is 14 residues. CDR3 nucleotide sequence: TGTGCCAGCAGCAGGGGGGGAGGTTTCAATGAGCAGTTCTTC. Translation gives CASSRGGGFNEQFF.

DNA for the CDR3: TGTGCCAGCAGCCCGATCCCAGCGCAAACTAATGAAAAACTGTTTTTT. Its translation is CASSPIPAQTNEKLFF. The chain is built from TRBV7-9 and TRBJ1-4, with unresolved D. The germline gives CDR1 SEHNR, CDR2 FQNEAQ (reference sequence). This CDR3 has 16 residues. Deletions cut 5 bases from V and 1 base from J, with 14 bases between. Supplemented by reference TRBV7-9 and TRBJ1-4, the full variable domain reads DTGVSQNPRHKITKRGQNVTFRCDPISEHNRLYWYRQTLGQGPEFLTYFQNEAQLEKSRLLSDRFSAERPKGSFSTLEIQRTEQGDSAMYLCASSPIPAQTNEKLFFGSGTQLSVL.

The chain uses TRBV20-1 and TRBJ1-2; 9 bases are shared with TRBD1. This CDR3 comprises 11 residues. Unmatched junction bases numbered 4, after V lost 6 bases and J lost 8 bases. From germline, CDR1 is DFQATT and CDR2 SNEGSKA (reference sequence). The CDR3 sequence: CSATDRGGYTF. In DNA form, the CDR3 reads TGCAGTGCCACGGACAGGGGCGGCTACACCTTC.